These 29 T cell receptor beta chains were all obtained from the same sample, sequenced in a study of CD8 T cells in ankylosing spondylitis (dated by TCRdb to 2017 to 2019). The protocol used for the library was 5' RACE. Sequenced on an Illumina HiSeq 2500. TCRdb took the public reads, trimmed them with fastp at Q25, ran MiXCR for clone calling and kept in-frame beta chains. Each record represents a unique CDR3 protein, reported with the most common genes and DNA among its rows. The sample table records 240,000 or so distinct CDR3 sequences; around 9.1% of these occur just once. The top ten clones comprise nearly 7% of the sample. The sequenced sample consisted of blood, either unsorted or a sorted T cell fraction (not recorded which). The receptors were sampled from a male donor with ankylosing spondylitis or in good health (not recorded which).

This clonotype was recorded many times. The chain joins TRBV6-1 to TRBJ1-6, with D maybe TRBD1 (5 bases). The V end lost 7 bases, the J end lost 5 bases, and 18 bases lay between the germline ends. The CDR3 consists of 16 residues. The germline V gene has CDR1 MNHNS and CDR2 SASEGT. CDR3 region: CASNTGPLGDNSPLHF. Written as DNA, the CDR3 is TGTGCCAGCAATACAGGTCCTCTCGGGGATAATTCACCCCTCCACTTT.

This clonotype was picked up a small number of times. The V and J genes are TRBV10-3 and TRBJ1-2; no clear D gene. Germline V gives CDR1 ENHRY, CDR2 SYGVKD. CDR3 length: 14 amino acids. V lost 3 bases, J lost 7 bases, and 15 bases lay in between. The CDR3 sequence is CAISDGLPNPGYTF. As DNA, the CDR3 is TGTGCCATCAGTGATGGGCTCCCGAACCCTGGCTACACCTTC.

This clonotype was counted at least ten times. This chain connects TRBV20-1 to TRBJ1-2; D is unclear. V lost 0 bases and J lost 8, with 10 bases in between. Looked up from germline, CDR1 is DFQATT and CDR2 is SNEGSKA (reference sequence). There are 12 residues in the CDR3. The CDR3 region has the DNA TGCAGTGCTAGAGATCCAAGGCAAGGCTACACCTTC. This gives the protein CSARDPRQGYTF.

The CDR3, as DNA: TGTGCCAGCAGCTTAGATCGGGGGGCGAGGGAGCAGTACTTC. This translates into CASSLDRGAREQYF. The chain employs TRBV7-2 and TRBJ2-7; D may be TRBD2 (7 bases). CDR1 and CDR2 from the germline V gene are SGHTA and FQGNSA. This CDR3 contains 14 residues. V was trimmed by 1 base and J by 7 bases, leaving 14 bases between them.

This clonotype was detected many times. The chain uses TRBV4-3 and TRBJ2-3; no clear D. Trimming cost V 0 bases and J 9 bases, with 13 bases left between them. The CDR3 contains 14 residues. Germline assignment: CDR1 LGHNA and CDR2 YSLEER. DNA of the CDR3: TGCGCCAGCAGCCAAGATGGGGAAGCGAAAACGCAGTATTTT. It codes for CASSQDGEAKTQYF.

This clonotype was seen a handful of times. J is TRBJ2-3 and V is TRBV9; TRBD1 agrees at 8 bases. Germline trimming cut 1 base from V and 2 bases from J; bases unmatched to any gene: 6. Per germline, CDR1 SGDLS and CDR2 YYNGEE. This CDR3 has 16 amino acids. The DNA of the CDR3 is TGTGCCAGCAGCGTATCGTCAGGGGGCCCCACAGATACGCAGTATTTT. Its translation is CASSVSSGGPTDTQYF.

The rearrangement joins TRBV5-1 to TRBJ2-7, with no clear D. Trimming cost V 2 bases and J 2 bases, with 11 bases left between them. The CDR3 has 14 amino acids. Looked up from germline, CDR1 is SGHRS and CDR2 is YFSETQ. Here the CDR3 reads CASSLLGVAYEQYF. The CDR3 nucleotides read TGCGCCAGCAGCTTATTAGGTGTAGCCTACGAGCAGTACTTC.

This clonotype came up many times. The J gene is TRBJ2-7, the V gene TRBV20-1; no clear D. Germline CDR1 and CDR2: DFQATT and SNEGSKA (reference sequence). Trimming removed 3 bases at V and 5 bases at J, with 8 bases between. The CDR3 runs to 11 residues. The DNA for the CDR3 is TGCAGTGCTAGCGGGTCGAACGAGCAGTACTTC. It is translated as CSASGSNEQYF.

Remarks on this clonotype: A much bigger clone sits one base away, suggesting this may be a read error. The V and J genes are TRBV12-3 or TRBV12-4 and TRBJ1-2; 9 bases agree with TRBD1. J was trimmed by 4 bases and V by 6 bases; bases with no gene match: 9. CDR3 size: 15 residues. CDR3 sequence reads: CASSSTGGPSYGYTF. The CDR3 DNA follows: TGTGCCAGCAGCTCCACAGGGGGCCCCAGCTATGGCTACACCTTC.

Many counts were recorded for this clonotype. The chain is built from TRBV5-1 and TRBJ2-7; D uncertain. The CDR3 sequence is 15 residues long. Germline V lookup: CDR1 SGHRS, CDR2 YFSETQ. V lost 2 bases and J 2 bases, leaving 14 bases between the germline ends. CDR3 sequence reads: CASSLNGVNPYEQYF. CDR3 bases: TGCGCCAGCAGCTTAAATGGGGTAAACCCCTACGAGCAGTACTTC. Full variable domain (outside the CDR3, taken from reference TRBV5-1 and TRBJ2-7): KAGVTQTPRYLIKTRGQQVTLSCSPISGHRSVSWYQQTPGQGLQFLFEYFSETQRNKGNFPGRFSGRQFSNSRSEMNVSTLELGDSALYLCASSLNGVNPYEQYFGPGTRLTVT.

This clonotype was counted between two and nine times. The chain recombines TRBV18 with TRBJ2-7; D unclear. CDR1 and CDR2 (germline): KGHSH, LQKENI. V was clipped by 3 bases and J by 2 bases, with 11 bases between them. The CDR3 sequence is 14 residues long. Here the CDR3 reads CASSPSRNAYEQYF. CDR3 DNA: TGTGCCAGCTCACCGAGCAGAAATGCCTACGAGCAGTACTTC.

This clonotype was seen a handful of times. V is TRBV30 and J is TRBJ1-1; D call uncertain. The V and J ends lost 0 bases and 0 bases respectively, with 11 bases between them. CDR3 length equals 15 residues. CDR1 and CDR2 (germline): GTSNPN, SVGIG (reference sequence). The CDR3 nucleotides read TGTGCCTGGAGTGTACTTAAGGTGGTGAACACTGAAGCTTTCTTT. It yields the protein CAWSVLKVVNTEAFF. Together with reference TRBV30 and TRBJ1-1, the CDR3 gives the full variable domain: SQTIHQWPATLVQPVGSPLSLECTVEGTSNPNLYWYRQAAGRGLQLLFYSVGIGQISSEVPQNLSASRPQDRQFILSSKKLLLSDSGFYLCAWSVLKVVNTEAFFGQGTRLTVV.

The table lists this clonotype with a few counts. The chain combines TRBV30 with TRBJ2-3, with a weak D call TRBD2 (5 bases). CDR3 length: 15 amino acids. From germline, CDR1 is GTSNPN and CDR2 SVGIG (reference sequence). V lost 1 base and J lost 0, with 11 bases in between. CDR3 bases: TGTGCCTGGAGTGAGGGAGAGGACAGCACAGATACGCAGTATTTT. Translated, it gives CAWSEGEDSTDTQYF.

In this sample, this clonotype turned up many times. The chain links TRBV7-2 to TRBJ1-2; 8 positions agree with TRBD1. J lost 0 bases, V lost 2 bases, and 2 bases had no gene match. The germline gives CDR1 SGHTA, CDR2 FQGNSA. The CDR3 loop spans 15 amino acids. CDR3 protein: CASSLQGASNYGYTF. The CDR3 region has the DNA TGTGCCAGCAGCTTACAGGGGGCTTCTAACTATGGCTACACCTTC.

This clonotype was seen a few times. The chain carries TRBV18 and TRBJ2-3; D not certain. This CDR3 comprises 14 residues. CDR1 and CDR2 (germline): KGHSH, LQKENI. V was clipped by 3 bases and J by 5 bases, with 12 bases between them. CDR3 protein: CASSPATMQDTQYF. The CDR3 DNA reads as TGTGCCAGCTCACCCGCGACAATGCAAGATACGCAGTATTTT.

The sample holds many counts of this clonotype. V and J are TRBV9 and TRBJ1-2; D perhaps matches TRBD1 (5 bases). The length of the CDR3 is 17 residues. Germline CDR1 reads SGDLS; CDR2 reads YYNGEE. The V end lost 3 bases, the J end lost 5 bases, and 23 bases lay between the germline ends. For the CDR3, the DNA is TGTGCCAGCAGCGCCGGACGGACAACGCGAAATAATTATGGCTACACCTTC. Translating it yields CASSAGRTTRNNYGYTF. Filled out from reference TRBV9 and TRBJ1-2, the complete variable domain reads DSGVTQTPKHLITATGQRVTLRCSPRSGDLSVYWYQQSLDQGLQFLIQYYNGEERAKGNILERFSAQQFPDLHSELNLSSLELGDSALYFCASSAGRTTRNNYGYTFGSGTRLTVV.

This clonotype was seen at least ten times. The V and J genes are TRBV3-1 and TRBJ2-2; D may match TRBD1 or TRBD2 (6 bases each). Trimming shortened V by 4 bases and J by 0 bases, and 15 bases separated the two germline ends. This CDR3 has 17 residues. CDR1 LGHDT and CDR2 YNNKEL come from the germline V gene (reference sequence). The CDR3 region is CASSPQGLASNTGELFF. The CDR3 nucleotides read TGTGCCAGCAGCCCCCAGGGGCTAGCGTCGAACACCGGGGAGCTGTTTTTT.

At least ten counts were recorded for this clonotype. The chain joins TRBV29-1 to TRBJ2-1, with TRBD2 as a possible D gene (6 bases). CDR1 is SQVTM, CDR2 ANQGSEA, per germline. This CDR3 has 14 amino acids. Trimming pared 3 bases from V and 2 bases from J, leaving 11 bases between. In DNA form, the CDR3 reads TGCAGCGTTGAGGGCCAGCGGGCCTACAATGAGCAGTTCTTC. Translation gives CSVEGQRAYNEQFF.

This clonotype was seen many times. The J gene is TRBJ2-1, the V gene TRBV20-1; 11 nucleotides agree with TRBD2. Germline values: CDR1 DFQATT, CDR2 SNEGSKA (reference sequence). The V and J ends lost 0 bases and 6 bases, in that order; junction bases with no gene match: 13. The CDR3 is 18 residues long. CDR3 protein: CSARDNLVAGGVGNEQFF. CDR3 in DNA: TGCAGTGCTAGAGATAATTTGGTAGCGGGGGGGGTCGGCAATGAGCAGTTCTTC.

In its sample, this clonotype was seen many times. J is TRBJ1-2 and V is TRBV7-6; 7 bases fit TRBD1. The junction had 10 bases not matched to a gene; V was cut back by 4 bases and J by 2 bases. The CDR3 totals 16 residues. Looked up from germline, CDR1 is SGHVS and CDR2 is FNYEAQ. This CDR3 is CASSSGTGVWNYGYTF. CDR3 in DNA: TGTGCCAGCAGCTCCGGTACAGGGGTTTGGAACTATGGCTACACCTTC.

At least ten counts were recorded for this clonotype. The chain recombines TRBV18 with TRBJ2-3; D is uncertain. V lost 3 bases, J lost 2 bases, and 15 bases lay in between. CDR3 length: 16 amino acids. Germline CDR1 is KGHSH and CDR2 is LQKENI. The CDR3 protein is CASSPKAERLTDTQYF. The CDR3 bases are TGTGCCAGCTCACCGAAAGCCGAGCGCCTCACAGATACGCAGTATTTT.

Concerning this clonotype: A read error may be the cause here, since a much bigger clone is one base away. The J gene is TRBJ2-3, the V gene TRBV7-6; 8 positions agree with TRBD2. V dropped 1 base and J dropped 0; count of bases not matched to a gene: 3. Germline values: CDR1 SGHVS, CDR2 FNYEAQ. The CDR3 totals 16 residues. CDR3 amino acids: CASSLGSGTSTDTQYF. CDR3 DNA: TGTGCCAGCAGCTTAGGTAGCGGGACTAGCACAGATACGCAGTATTTT.

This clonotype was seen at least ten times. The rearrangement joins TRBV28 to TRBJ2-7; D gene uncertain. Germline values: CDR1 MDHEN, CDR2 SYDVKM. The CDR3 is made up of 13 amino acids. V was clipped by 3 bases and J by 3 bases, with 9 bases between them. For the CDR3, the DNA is TGTGCCAGCAGTTTGGGTCAGGTCTACGAGCAGTACTTC. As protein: CASSLGQVYEQYF.

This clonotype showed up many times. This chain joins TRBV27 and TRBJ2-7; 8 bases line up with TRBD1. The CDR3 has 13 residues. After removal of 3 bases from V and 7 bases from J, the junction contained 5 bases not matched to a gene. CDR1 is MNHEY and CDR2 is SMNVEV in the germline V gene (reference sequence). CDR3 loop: CASSFGTGLEQYF. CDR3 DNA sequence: TGTGCCAGCAGTTTCGGGACAGGCCTAGAGCAGTACTTC.

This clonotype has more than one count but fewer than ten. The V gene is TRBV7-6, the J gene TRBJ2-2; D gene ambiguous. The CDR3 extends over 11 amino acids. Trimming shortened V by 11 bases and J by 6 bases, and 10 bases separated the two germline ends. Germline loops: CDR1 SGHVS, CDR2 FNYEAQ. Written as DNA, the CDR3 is TGTGCCGTCCGGTTGGCCGGGGAGCTGTTTTTT. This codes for CAVRLAGELFF.

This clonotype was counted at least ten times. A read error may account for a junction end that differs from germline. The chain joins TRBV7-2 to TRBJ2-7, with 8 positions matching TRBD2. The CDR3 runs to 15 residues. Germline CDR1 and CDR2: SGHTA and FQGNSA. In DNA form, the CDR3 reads TGTGCCAGCAGCTTAAACGGGAGGGCGTCCTCCGAGCAGTACTTC. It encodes CASSLNGRASSEQYF.

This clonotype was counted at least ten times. The CDR3, as DNA: TGCGCCAGCAGTCCAGGACTCCGCTCCTACAATGAGCAGTTCTTC. It specifies CASSPGLRSYNEQFF. This chain connects TRBV4-1 to TRBJ2-1, with D maybe TRBD2 (5 bases). Trimming stripped 6 bases from V and 0 bases from J, with 12 bases between. Germline-derived CDR1 and CDR2 are MGHRA and YSYEKL. The length of the CDR3 is 15 residues.

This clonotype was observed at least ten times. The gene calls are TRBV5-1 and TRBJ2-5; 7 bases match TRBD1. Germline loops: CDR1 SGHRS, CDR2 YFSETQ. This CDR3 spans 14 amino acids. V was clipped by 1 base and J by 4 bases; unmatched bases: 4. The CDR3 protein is CASSLTGAGETQYF. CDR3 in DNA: TGCGCCAGCAGCTTGACAGGGGCGGGAGAGACCCAGTACTTC.

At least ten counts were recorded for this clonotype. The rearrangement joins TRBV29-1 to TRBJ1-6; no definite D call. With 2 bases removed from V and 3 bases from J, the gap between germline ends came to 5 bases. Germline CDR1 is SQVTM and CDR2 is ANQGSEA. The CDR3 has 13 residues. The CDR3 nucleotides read TGCAGCGTTGAAACAGACTATAATTCACCCCTCCACTTT. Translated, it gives CSVETDYNSPLHF.